The sequence of this T cell receptor beta chain was determined in a study of blood T cell repertoires in COVID-19. Study-wide background: From the United States, Italy and Spain came samples of acute and convalescent COVID-19. Sample material is recorded as cDNA or gDNA derived from T cells, B-cell-depleted T cells, or PBMCs.

The cohort comprised adults aged roughly 18 to 95 years residing in approximately 25 US areas. Clinical histories supplied by participants themselves formed the basis of cohort assignment. Clones were sequenced by immunoSEQ multiplex PCR, and TCRdb holds only the in-frame ones, with some missing. The sample records 310,000 or so clones, around 90% being singletons. The CDR3 extends over 17 amino acids. Germline V gene lookup returns CDR1 SGHTA and CDR2 FQGNSA. V lost 1 base and J lost 7; bases outside the gene matches: 9. Sequenced: PBMCs or T cells enriched from blood (not recorded which). The chain uses TRBV7-2 and TRBJ2-1; 11 bases fit TRBD2. The source of this sequence is a middle-aged woman who had recovered from COVID-19. CDR3 DNA: TGTGCCAGCAGCTTAGTGCCCACTAGCGGGAGAGGAAATGAGCAGTTCTTC. Translating gives CASSLVPTSGRGNEQFF.